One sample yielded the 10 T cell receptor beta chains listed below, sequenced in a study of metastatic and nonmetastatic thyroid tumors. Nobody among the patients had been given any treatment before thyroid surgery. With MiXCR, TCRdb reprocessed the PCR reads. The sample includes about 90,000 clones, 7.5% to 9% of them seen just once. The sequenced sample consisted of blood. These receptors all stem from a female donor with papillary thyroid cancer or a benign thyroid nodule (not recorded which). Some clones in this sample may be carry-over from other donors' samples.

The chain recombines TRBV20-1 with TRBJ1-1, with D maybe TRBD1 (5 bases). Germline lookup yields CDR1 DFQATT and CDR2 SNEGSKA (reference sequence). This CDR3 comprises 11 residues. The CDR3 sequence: CSLRVNTEAFF. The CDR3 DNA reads TGCAGCCTCAGGGTCAACACTGAAGCTTTCTTT.

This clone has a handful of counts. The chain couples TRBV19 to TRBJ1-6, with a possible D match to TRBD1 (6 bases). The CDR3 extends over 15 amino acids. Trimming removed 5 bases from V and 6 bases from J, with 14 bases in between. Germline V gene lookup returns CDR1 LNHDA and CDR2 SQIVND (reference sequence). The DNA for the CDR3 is TGTGCCAGTAGTGCACAACAGGGTGGTAATTCACCCCTCCACTTT. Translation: CASSAQQGGNSPLHF.

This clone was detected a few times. The CDR3 loop is CASSEPGTRDGQYF. CDR3 nucleotides: TGTGCCAGCAGTGAGCCCGGGACTAGAGACGGGCAGTACTTC. The chain joins TRBV6-1 to TRBJ2-7; TRBD2 matches 8 bases. Per the germline V gene, CDR1 is MNHNS and CDR2 is SASEGT. Germline trimming cut 3 bases from V and 9 bases from J; bases unmatched to any gene: 10. This CDR3 has 14 amino acids.

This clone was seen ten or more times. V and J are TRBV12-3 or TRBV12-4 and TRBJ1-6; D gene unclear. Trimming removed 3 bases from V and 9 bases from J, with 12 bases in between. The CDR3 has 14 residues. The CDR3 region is CASSFKDGPSPLHF. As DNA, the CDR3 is TGTGCCAGCAGTTTTAAGGACGGGCCTTCACCCCTCCACTTT.

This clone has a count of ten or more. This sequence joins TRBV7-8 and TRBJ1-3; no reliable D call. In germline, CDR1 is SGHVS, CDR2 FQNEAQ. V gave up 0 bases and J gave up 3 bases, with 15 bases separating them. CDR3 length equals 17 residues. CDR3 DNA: TGTGCCAGCAGCTTAGCTCGAAGGGAATCCCGTGGAAACACCATATATTTT. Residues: CASSLARRESRGNTIYF.

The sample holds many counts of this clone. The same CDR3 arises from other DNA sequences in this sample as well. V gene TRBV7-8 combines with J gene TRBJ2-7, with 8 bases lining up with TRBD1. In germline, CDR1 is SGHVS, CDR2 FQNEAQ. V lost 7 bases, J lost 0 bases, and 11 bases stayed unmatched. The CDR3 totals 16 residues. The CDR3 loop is CASTPQGQASSYEQYF. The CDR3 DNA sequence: TGTGCCAGCACCCCCCAGGGACAGGCCAGCTCCTACGAGCAGTACTTC.

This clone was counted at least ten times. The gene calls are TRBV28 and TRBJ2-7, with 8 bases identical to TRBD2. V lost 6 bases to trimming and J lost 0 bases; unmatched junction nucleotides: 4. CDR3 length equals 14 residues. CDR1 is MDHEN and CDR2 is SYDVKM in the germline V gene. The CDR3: CASRLADSSYEQYF. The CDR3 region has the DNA TGTGCCAGCAGACTAGCGGATTCCTCCTACGAGCAGTACTTC.

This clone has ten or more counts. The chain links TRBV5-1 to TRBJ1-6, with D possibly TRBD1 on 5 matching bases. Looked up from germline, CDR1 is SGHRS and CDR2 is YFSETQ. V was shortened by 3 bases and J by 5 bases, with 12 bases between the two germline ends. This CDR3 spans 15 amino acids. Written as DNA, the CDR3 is TGCGCCAGCAGCTCCCATAGGGGTGATAATTCACCCCTCCACTTT. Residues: CASSSHRGDNSPLHF.

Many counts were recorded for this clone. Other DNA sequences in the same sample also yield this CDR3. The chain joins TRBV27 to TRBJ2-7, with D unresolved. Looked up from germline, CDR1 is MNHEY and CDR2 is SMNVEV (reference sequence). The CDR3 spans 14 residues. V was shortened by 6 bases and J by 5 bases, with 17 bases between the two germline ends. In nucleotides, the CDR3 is TGTGCCAGCAGGGACCGCGACACAGTCGACGAGCAGTACTTC. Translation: CASRDRDTVDEQYF.

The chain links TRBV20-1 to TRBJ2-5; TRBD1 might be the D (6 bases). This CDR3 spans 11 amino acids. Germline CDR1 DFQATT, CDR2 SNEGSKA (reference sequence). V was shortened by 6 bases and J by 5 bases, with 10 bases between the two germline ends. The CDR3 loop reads CSAGTGETQYF. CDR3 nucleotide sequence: TGCAGTGCGGGTACAGGGGAGACCCAGTACTTC.